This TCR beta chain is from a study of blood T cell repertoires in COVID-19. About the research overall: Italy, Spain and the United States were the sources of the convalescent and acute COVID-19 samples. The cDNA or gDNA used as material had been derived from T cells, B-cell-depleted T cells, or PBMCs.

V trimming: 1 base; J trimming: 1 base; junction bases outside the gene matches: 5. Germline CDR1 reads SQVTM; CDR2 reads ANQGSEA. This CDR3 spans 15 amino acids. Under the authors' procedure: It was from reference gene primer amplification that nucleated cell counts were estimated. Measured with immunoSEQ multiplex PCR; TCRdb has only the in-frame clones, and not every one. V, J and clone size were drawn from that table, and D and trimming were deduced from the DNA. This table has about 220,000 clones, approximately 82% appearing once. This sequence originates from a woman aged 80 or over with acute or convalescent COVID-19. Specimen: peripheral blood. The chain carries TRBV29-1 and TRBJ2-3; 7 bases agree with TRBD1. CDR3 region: CSVEALGQGTDTQYF. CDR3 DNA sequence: TGCAGCGTTGAAGCTCTTGGACAGGGCACAGATACGCAGTATTTT.